The clone carrying this T cell receptor beta chain was recorded a few times. The data belong to a study of early T cells in non-severe SARS-CoV-2 infection. Individual cDNA molecules carried attached unique molecular identifiers. TCRdb passed the 5' RACE reads through MiXCR, listing each CDR3 protein once. The table includes approximately 76,000 distinct CDR3 sequences, roughly 13% detected once. This CDR3 spans 13 amino acids. Germline CDR1 SQVTM, CDR2 ANQGSEA. V lost 7 bases and J lost 4; bases outside the gene matches: 2. The genes are TRBV29-1 and TRBJ2-1; 12 bases agree with TRBD2. The TCR sequence derives from an adult who was a healthcare worker with PCR-confirmed SARS-CoV-2 infection or an uninfected control (not recorded which). The sequenced sample consisted of whole blood. The CDR3 DNA sequence: TGCAGCGCCGGACTAGCGGGGTACAATGAGCAGTTCTTC. This gives the protein CSAGLAGYNEQFF.